This T cell receptor (beta chain) is drawn from a study of cytomegalovirus exposure and HLA in healthy donors. Study summary: According to later analysis, the same platform produced the 100 to 150 validation and several hundred first-cohort repertoires.

Using immunoSEQ multiplex PCR, the repertoire was profiled, and TCRdb retains in-frame clones only, with some absent. The data show roughly 300,000 clones, with 87% seen just once and 1% to 1.5% held by the top ten. V was pared by 0 bases and J by 5 bases, with 14 bases between. CDR1 MNHNY and CDR2 SVGAGI come from the germline V gene (reference sequence). CDR3 length equals 15 residues. The specimen was PBMCs. This receptor was obtained from a woman aged 30 to 39 in good health and CMV-seropositive. This rearrangement joins TRBV6-6 to TRBJ2-7; D possibly matches TRBD1 or TRBD2 (6 bases each). The CDR3 nucleotides are TGTGCCAGCAGTTACTCTATCCGGGGGCGGAACGAGCAGTACTTC. Translating it yields CASSYSIRGRNEQYF.